This TCR beta chain was documented in a study of graft-versus-host responses after intestinal transplantation (dated by TCRdb to about 2021). As for the study more broadly: Recipients received multivisceral, liver-intestinal, or isolated intestinal transplants. Bulk TCR-beta CDR3 sequencing was used to track graft-versus-host and host-versus-graft alloreactive T cell clones in the graft, circulation and bone marrow after intestinal transplantation. Rather than going through the commercial service, samples from a few later patients were sequenced in-house on an Illumina MiSeq and processed with MiXCR. The cohort enrolled 24 intestinal transplant recipients, one of whom was a retransplant, and a few patients without pretransplant specimens were excluded. A peak of at least 4% donor T cells among recipient peripheral blood mononuclear cells was the definition used for donor T cell macrochimerism. To identify alloreactive clones, pre-transplant mixed lymphocyte reaction products were sequenced and compared with unstimulated pre-transplant donor and recipient T cells. Anti-thymocyte globulin induction was given to all recipients, followed by maintenance tacrolimus and steroids for 3 to 4 years. On the study overall, not on this receptor specifically: In patients with donor T cell macrochimerism, the allografts had high GvH to HvG T cell clonal ratios. The relatively low number and heterogeneity of intestinal transplant patients limited the conclusions. GvH clones were detected in recipient bone marrow, and some of these GvH clones were observed earlier in ileal mucosa or blood, consistent with an intestinal mucosal origin. Early after transplant, declines in HvG clones were associated with peak levels of circulating GvH clones.

Notes on this clone: Its antigen is not yet known. Base-call qualities are not available, and no considerably larger clone is one nucleotide away.

Sample time point, as interpreted from the label and publication: cells obtained before transplantation from donor or recipient. CD3+CD4+ and CD3+CD8+ populations were FACS-sorted from unstimulated pre-transplant donor and recipient cells taken from spleen or lymph nodes. To prepare the library, the immunoSEQ multiplex PCR assay was applied. For most patients, genomic DNA was isolated with the Qiagen DNeasy Blood and Tissue Kit and shipped frozen to Adaptive Biotechnologies for TCR sequencing. For most patients, genomic DNA was subjected to high-throughput TCR-beta CDR3 sequencing by Adaptive Biotechnologies. The paper's data handling went like this. Adaptive's ImmunoSEQ software was the source of the TCR sequencing data for roughly 19 patients, while three other patients were processed with MiXCR and VDJtools. CD4 versus CD8 sorting errors were corrected by removing sequences found in both subsets at a frequency ratio below 5:1. Because the origin of CDR3 nucleotide sequences shared between donor and recipient could not be assigned, those sequences were removed. Alloreactive clones required at least 2-fold expansion over unstimulated cells and minimum CFSE-low frequency of 0.002% (template counts) or 0.001% (read counts). Clones detected in sequenced pre-transplant spleen, lymph node, or MLR CFSE-low populations of the donor or recipient were defined as mappable. The cumulative frequency of alloreactive clones was calculated as a percentage of all sequences, weighted by copy number. TCRdb provides this immuneACCESS table in a form limited to in-frame rearrangements. Some clones are lacking; in checked studies, under half of them reflect an unresolved V gene, and why the rest are absent is not known. That table supplies the V and J calls and clone size; D and trimming were determined from the DNA. The sample records approximately 49,000 clones, 89% of which are singletons. The biggest ten clones account for 0.62% of the sample.

The CDR3 spans 13 residues, from the cysteine through the phenylalanine. The sequence is cut down to CDR3 DNA, 39 bases in frame from base 1. The germline V gene (reference sequence) provides CDR1 GTSNPN and CDR2 SVGIG. Cut back by 4 bases and 6 bases, the V and J ends lie 15 bases apart. This clonotype originated in a human donor who was the organ donor for an intestinal transplant. The sequenced sample was unstimulated CD4+ T cells sorted from spleen or lymph node cells, obtained before transplant. The rearrangement joined TRBV30 to TRBJ1-2; the D gene is not confidently resolved. The nucleotide sequence is TGTGCCTGGATTGCTTGGGGAGCCGATGGCTACACCTTC. Its coded protein is CAWIAWGADGYTF.